The rows below give T cell receptor beta chains drawn from one sample of a study of control samples from healthy donors and cancer patients. Libraries were prepared by immunoSEQ multiplex PCR; TCRdb keeps only in-frame clonotypes and omits some of them. The table shows about 170,000 clones, with around 94% occurring only once. The specimen was blood. The receptors were sampled from a woman aged 18-29 years in good health. The CDR3 runs from the conserved cysteine through the conserved F or W. The order of the fields is V gene, clone size, CDR3 length, D gene, J gene, CDR3 DNA, CDR3 protein. The D gene is left open where the match is weak. Clone size is stated in some rows and not others, as once, few, many or a class when expanded.

>TRBV5-1|-|14|-|TRBJ2-1
TGCGCCAGCAGCTTGGAGGTGGGAAGTGGTGAGCAGTTCTTC
CASSLEVGSGEQFF
>TRBV5-6|-|15|-|TRBJ1-1
TGTGCCAGCAGCTTGGCCCCATGGGGGCACACTGAAGCTTTCTTT
CASSLAPWGHTEAFF
>TRBV27|-|13|-|TRBJ1-2
TGTGCCAGCAGTCAGCAGGTCGTCTATGGCTACACCTTC
CASSQQVVYGYTF
>TRBV5-1|once|15|TRBD1|TRBJ2-1
TGCGCCAGCAGCTTGGAAGGGACAGGGAACAATGAGCAGTTCTTC
CASSLEGTGNNEQFF
>TRBV10-2|once|16|-|TRBJ2-1
TGCGCCAGCAGTGAGTCGACGGCGGCCGTCTACAATGAGCAGTTCTTC
CASSESTAAVYNEQFF
>TRBV3-1/TRBV3-2|-|14|-|TRBJ1-1
TGTGCCAGCAGCCATGTCGGGGGGTTTGGTGAAGCTTTCTTT
CASSHVGGFGEAFF
>TRBV7-4|few|16|-|TRBJ1-6
TGTGCCACCGGAGGGGGGAATAAGGGGAAAGGATCACCCCTCCACTTT
CATGGGNKGKGSPLHF
>TRBV5-1|-|16|-|TRBJ1-6
TGCGCCAGCAGCTTAGGTGGGACCGCCTATAATTCACCCCTCCACTTT
CASSLGGTAYNSPLHF
>TRBV12-3/TRBV12-4|-|13|TRBD2|TRBJ2-7
TGTGCCAGCAGCCGGGGGGGCTCCTACGAGCAGTACTTC
CASSRGGSYEQYF
>TRBV11-2|once|18|-|TRBJ1-2
TGTGCCAGCAGTCTCGGGAAAGGTGGGCCGGTTTTATGGCATGGCTACACCTTC
CASSLGKGGPVLWHGYTF
>TRBV18|-|15|-|TRBJ2-1
TGTGCCAGCTCACCTGTGCGGAGCTCCTACAATGAGCAGTTCTTC
CASSPVRSSYNEQFF
>TRBV28|-|11|-|TRBJ2-5
TGTGCCAGCAGTTTATCGGAGACCCAGTACTTC
CASSLSETQYF
>TRBV18|-|13|-|TRBJ2-1
TGTGCCAGCTCACCGGTTTTGGGAGATGAGCAGTTCTTC
CASSPVLGDEQFF
>TRBV10-3|-|17|TRBD2|TRBJ2-2
TGTGCCATCAGTGAATCTGGCGGGGGGCGAAACACCGGGGAGCTGTTTTTT
CAISESGGGRNTGELFF
>TRBV6-1|-|15|-|TRBJ1-5
TGTGCCAGCAGTGAAGGAACAGGTTCCAATCAGCCCCAGCATTTT
CASSEGTGSNQPQHF
>TRBV21-1|-|13|-|TRBJ1-5
TGTGCCAGCAGTGGCAGGGACGATCAGCCCCAGCATTTT
CASSGRDDQPQHF
>TRBV6-5|few|14|-|TRBJ2-2
TGTGCCAGCAGTTACTCGGAGGGTATCGGGGAGCTGTTTTTT
CASSYSEGIGELFF
>TRBV7-2|-|14|-|TRBJ2-7
TGTGCCAGCAGCTGGTCCCCTAGCTCCTACGAGCAGTACTTC
CASSWSPSSYEQYF
>TRBV2|-|17|TRBD2|TRBJ2-4
TGTGCCAGCTATAAGGGACTAGCGGGGGGAGCCAAAAACATTCAGTACTTC
CASYKGLAGGAKNIQYF
>TRBV27|-|13|-|TRBJ2-7
TGTGCCAGCAGTTTATTCGGTCCGTCCGAGCAGTACTTC
CASSLFGPSEQYF
>TRBV7-2|-|14|TRBD2|TRBJ2-1
TGTGCCACCAAAAGCGGGAGGCGAAGCAATGAGCAGTTCTTC
CATKSGRRSNEQFF
>TRBV9|-|12|-|TRBJ2-1
TGTGCCAGCCAGACCCCGAAGGTTAGGCAGTTCTTC
CASQTPKVRQFF
>TRBV12-5|-|13|-|TRBJ1-2
TGTGCTAGTGGTCCGGGTTTTAACTATGGCTACACCTTC
CASGPGFNYGYTF
>TRBV9|-|18|TRBD2|TRBJ2-3
TGTGCCAGCAGCCGTGCTAGCGGGAGTAACCGTCGGCCAGATACGCAGTATTTT
CASSRASGSNRRPDTQYF
>TRBV7-3|-|13|-|TRBJ2-3
TGTGCCAGCAGCCCCCAGGGTGCAGATACGCAGTATTTT
CASSPQGADTQYF
>TRBV7-6|once|13|-|TRBJ1-1
TGTGCCAGCAGCTCTGGGGAGAACACTGAAGCTTTCTTT
CASSSGENTEAFF
>TRBV10-3|-|15|-|TRBJ2-6
TGTGCCATCAGTCGGGGCGTATCTGGGGCCAACGTCCTGACTTTC
CAISRGVSGANVLTF
>TRBV10-3|-|13|-|TRBJ2-5
TGTGCCATCAGTTTTTCCAACCAAGAGACCCAGTACTTC
CAISFSNQETQYF